A selection of T cell receptor beta chains follows, all from one sample in a study of blood T cell repertoires in COVID-19. The data were produced by immunoSEQ multiplex PCR, yet TCRdb's version contains in-frame clones alone and is incomplete. The top ten clones hold about 16% of a sample with more than 60,000 clones, around 90% of them seen once. Sequenced input: peripheral blood. These receptors all come from a woman aged 80 or over with active or convalescent COVID-19. The CDR3 runs from the conserved cysteine through the conserved F or W.

v_gene: TRBV7-2
CDR3aa: CASSLRLGDEQFF

v_gene: TRBV28
CDR3aa: CASSPAVRVPDTQYF

v_gene: TRBV19
CDR3aa: CASSLTGGYEQYF

v_gene: TRBV28
CDR3aa: CASSMGDRLSNQPQHF

v_gene: TRBV5-4
CDR3aa: CASSLTQGARETQYF

v_gene: TRBV3-1/TRBV3-2
CDR3aa: CASSQGAVENTEAFF

v_gene: TRBV27
CDR3aa: CASRSGLAGLETQYF

v_gene: TRBV4-3
CDR3aa: CASSQGQNTGNTIYF

v_gene: TRBV7-2
CDR3aa: CASSLDPLTGGGYTF

v_gene: TRBV5-8
CDR3aa: CASSYTSLAGGRETQYF

v_gene: TRBV7-6
CDR3aa: CASSGFDPGGNEQFF

v_gene: TRBV30
CDR3aa: CAWSKTGGTGGQPQHF

v_gene: TRBV18
CDR3aa: CASSPPSVPTGGYTF

v_gene: TRBV7-6
CDR3aa: CASSPGHQNTEAFF

v_gene: TRBV19
CDR3aa: CASSIRTGGSTGELFF

v_gene: TRBV10-1
CDR3aa: CASSPTGIPSMNTEAFF

v_gene: TRBV4-2
CDR3aa: CASSPNRPTGGGTEAFF

v_gene: TRBV6-6
CDR3aa: CASGTAYGYTF

v_gene: TRBV5-1
CDR3aa: CASTVEGAPSGQFF

v_gene: TRBV24-1
CDR3aa: CATTPGKGRDTQYF

v_gene: TRBV10-3
CDR3aa: CAISTETGTGGSGELFF

v_gene: TRBV19
CDR3aa: CASTVGATNEKLFF

v_gene: TRBV2
CDR3aa: CASSGVAGGRETQYF

v_gene: TRBV3-1/TRBV3-2
CDR3aa: CASSQGGGGADTQYF

v_gene: TRBV19
CDR3aa: CASSFCPYEQYF

v_gene: TRBV11-2
CDR3aa: CASSSGDRGSETEAFF

v_gene: TRBV6-2/TRBV6-3
CDR3aa: CASSYSKQTGTQYF

v_gene: TRBV4-1
CDR3aa: CASSQGIGGTNQPQHF

v_gene: TRBV7-6
CDR3aa: CASSPGTAEAFF

v_gene: TRBV28
CDR3aa: CASSPTLGPAGFEAFF

v_gene: TRBV7-2
CDR3aa: CASSPRQARGYTDTQYF

v_gene: TRBV5-5
CDR3aa: CASSLRDSIYGYTF

v_gene: TRBV19
CDR3aa: CASRLGGALGETQYF

v_gene: TRBV18
CDR3aa: CASSPLGRGESSYNEQFF

v_gene: TRBV19
CDR3aa: CASSMGVSGLEIQYF

v_gene: TRBV7-6
CDR3aa: CASSSAVAGSQFF

v_gene: TRBV10-3
CDR3aa: CAISSGQGGLNTEAFF

v_gene: TRBV28
CDR3aa: CASSLPSLRNTEAFF

v_gene: TRBV7-8
CDR3aa: CASSLGRAASGNTIYF

v_gene: TRBV29-1
CDR3aa: CSVRTGKGNYGYTF

v_gene: TRBV25-1
CDR3aa: CASRRQGSGNTIYF

v_gene: TRBV5-4
CDR3aa: CASSVDSNTEAFF

v_gene: TRBV4-1
CDR3aa: CASSLGQGPETQYF

v_gene: TRBV12-3/TRBV12-4
CDR3aa: CASSLGEGYGYTF

v_gene: TRBV9
CDR3aa: CASSPNKGFLDTEAFF

v_gene: TRBV21-1
CDR3aa: CASSKAYRGLGNQPQHF

v_gene: TRBV5-4
CDR3aa: CASSLITQAYNEQFF

v_gene: TRBV18
CDR3aa: CASSPDSKQETQYF

v_gene: TRBV19
CDR3aa: CASNPGHVYGYTF

v_gene: TRBV5-4
CDR3aa: CASKGLAGGPDTGELFF

v_gene: TRBV9
CDR3aa: CASGQGNYEQYF